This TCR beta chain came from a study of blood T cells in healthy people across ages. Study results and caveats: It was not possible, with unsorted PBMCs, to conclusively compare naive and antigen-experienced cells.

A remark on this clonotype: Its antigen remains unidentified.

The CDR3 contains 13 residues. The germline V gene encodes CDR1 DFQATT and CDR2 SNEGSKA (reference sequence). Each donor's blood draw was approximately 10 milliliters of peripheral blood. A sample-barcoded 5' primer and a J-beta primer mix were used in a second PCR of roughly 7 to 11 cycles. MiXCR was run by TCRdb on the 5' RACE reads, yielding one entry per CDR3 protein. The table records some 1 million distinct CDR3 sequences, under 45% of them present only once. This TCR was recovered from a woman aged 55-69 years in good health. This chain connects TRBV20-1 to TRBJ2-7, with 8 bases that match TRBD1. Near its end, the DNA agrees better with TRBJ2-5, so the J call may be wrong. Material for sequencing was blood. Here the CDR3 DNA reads TGCAGTGCCCCATCGACAGGGGTTGAGACCCAGTACTTC. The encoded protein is CSAPSTGVETQYF.